One sample yielded the 7 T cell receptor beta chains listed below, sequenced in a study of blood T cells in healthy people across ages. Combining a sample-barcoded 5' primer with a J-beta primer mix, a second PCR ran for roughly 7 to 12 cycles. TCRdb redid the calling of the 5' RACE reads with MiXCR, one entry per CDR3 protein. Of 1.2 million to 1.5 million distinct CDR3 sequences detected, around 59% appear once; the ten largest clones hold 6.7%. The sample comprised blood. These receptors all stem from a man aged 18 to 29 in good health.

The CDR3 DNA reads TGCAGCGTTGTAACAGTTAACTATGGCTACACCTTC. Residues: CSVVTVNYGYTF. The genes are TRBV29-1 and TRBJ1-2, with D uncertain. V lost 4 bases, J lost 1 base, and 7 bases lay in between. The germline gives CDR1 SQVTM, CDR2 ANQGSEA. This CDR3 contains 12 residues.

This sequence joins TRBV3-1 and TRBJ1-1; 10 nucleotides align to TRBD1. This CDR3 spans 17 amino acids. Trimming removed 1 base from V and 2 bases from J; junction bases left unmatched: 7. CDR1 and CDR2 from the germline V gene are LGHDT and YNNKEL (reference sequence). CDR3 DNA sequence: TGTGCCAGCAGCCAAGGCTCCGGGACAGGGGCTAACACTGAAGCTTTCTTT. Translated, it gives CASSQGSGTGANTEAFF.

CDR3 coding DNA: TGTGCCATGGGAACCTCCGAGACTACCTTAGCGGAGCTGTTTTTT. It translates to CAMGTSETTLAELFF. The chain uses TRBV7-9 and TRBJ2-2, with D perhaps TRBD2 (5 bases). The CDR3 contains 15 residues. V was clipped by 10 bases and J by 10 bases, with 25 bases between them. CDR1 is SEHNR, CDR2 FQNEAQ, per germline (reference sequence). Full variable domain (missing parts from reference TRBV7-9 and TRBJ2-2): DTGVSQNPRHKITKRGQNVTFRCDPISEHNRLYWYRQTLGQGPEFLTYFQNEAQLEKSRLLSDRFSAERPKGSFSTLEIQRTEQGDSAMYLCAMGTSETTLAELFFGEGSRLTVL.

The genes are TRBV10-3 and TRBJ2-5; 12 bases map to TRBD2. CDR1 is ENHRY and CDR2 is SYGVKD in the germline V gene. This CDR3 is built from 15 residues. V was clipped by 6 bases and J by 11 bases; unmatched bases: 13. DNA for the CDR3: TGTGCCATCAGATTTATGGGACTAGCGGGTAATGAGCAGTACTTC. It yields the protein CAIRFMGLAGNEQYF.

This clonotype was found a few times. V gene TRBV6-5 combines with J gene TRBJ2-1; the match to TRBD1 covers 11 bases. The CDR3 consists of 16 residues. The V gene's germline CDR1 is MNHEY and CDR2 SVGAGI. Trimming at V came to 7 bases and at J to 7 bases, leaving 12 bases not matched to a gene. CDR3: CASNLVGGQGVNEQFF. The CDR3 DNA is TGTGCCAGCAATTTAGTAGGGGGACAGGGGGTTAATGAGCAGTTCTTC.

The chain recombines TRBV6-2 or TRBV6-3 with TRBJ2-7; D may correspond to TRBD1 or TRBD2 (6 bases each). The ends were cut back, 2 bases at V and 4 bases at J, with 18 bases in the middle. The germline V gene encodes CDR1 MNHEY and CDR2 SVGEGT. The CDR3 length is 16 residues. The CDR3 loop is CASSYLPGAQLYEQYF. For the CDR3, the DNA is TGTGCCAGCAGTTACCTCCCGGGGGCCCAGTTGTACGAGCAGTACTTC.

This sequence joins TRBV7-2 and TRBJ1-5; D uncertain. The CDR3 totals 13 residues. Trimming stripped 5 bases from V and 6 bases from J, with 11 bases between. CDR1 is SGHTA and CDR2 is FQGNSA in the germline V gene. CDR3 residues: CASSLDGVQPQHF. DNA for the CDR3: TGTGCCAGCAGCCTAGACGGCGTTCAGCCCCAGCATTTT.